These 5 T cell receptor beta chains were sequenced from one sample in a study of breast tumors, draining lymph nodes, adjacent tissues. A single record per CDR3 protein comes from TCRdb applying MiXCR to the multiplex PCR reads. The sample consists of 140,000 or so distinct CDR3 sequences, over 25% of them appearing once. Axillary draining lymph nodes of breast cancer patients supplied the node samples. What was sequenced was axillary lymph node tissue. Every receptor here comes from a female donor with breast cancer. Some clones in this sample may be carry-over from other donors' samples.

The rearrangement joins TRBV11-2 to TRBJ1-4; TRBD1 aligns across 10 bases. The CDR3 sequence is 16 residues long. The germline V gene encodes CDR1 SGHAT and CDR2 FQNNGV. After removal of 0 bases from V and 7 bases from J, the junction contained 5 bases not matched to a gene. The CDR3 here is CASSLDRGQGIEKLFF. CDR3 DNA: TGTGCCAGCAGCTTAGATCGGGGACAGGGGATTGAAAAACTGTTTTTT.

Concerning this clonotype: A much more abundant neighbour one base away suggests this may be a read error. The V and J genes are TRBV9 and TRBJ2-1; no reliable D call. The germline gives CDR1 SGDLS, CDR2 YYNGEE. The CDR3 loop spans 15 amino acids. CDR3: CASSPPTYSYNEPFF. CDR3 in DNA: TGTGCCAGCAGCCCGCCAACTTACTCCTACAATGAGCCGTTCTTC.

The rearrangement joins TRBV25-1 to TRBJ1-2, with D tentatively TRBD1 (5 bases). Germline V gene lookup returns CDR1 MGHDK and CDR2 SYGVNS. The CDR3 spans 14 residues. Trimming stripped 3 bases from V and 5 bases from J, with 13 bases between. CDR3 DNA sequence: TGTGCCAGCAGTGATCCGGGACGGAAGTATGGCTACACCTTC. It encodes CASSDPGRKYGYTF.

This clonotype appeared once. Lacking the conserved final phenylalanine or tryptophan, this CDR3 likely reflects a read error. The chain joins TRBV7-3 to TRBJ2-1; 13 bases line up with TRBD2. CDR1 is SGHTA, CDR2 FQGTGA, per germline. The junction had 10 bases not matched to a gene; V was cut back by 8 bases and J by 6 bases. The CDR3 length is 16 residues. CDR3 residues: CASGRTTSGGSNEQFL. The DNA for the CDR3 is TGTGCCAGCGGCCGTACGACTAGCGGGGGGAGCAATGAGCAGTTCCTC.

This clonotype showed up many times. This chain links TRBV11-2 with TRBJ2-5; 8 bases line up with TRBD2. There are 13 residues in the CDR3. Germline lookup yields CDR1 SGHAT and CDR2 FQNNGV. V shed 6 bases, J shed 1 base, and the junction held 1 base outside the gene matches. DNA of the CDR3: TGTGCCAGCAGGGGACTAGTCCAAGAGACCCAGTACTTC. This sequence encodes CASRGLVQETQYF.